This entry describes one T cell receptor (beta chain). This CDR3 comprises 12 residues. V lost 3 bases, J lost 8 bases, and 13 bases lay in between. The germline gives CDR1 SQVTM, CDR2 ANQGSEA. Profiled with immunoSEQ multiplex PCR; TCRdb holds only in-frame clones, not every one. Here the sample spans roughly 72,000 clones, 96% being singletons. The sample originates from a study of technical replicates of blood from several donors. The gene calls are TRBV29-1 and TRBJ1-1; TRBD1 is a possible D gene (6 bases). Sequenced material: T cells isolated from PBMCs. The TCR originated in a human donor in good health. The DNA of the CDR3 is TGCAGCGTTGAGTACAGGGAATTGGAAGCTTTCTTT. It specifies CSVEYRELEAFF.